The TCR beta chain described here comes from a study of PD-1 blockade in classical Hodgkin lymphoma. Trimming stripped 3 bases from V and 0 bases from J, with 13 bases between. The CDR3 sequence is 16 residues long. CDR1 is MDHEN, CDR2 SYDVKM, per germline. Repertoires were generated with immunoSEQ multiplex PCR, while TCRdb's copy carries only in-frame clones and drops some. The table shows about 20,000 clones, with around 80% occurring only once. Indicated time point: cycle 4 day 1 (C4D1), after 5 to 7 weeks of nivolumab. All the patients suffered relapse after autologous stem cell transplantation, and brentuximab vedotin exposure differed.

The receptor's source is a human donor with classical Hodgkin lymphoma. Sequencing used peripheral blood mononuclear cells (PBMCs), obtained before the fourth cycle of nivolumab. The chain employs TRBV28 and TRBJ2-3; D not resolved. CDR3 bases: TGTGCCAGCAGTTTTGAGTACGGGTTTAGCACAGATACGCAGTATTTT. This translates into CASSFEYGFSTDTQYF.